The following is a T cell receptor (beta chain) sequence with its context. This record comes from a study of blood T cell repertoires in COVID-19. The overall study: Researchers got acute and convalescent COVID-19 samples from the United States, Italy and Spain.

Looked up from germline, CDR1 is LGHDT and CDR2 is YNNKEL (reference sequence). The CDR3 has 12 residues. As originally analysed: Reference gene primer amplification gave estimated nucleated cell counts. Method: immunoSEQ multiplex PCR; TCRdb's copy keeps in-frame clones and lacks some. V and J calls plus clone size are reproduced from that table; the DNA served to infer D and trimming. The sample consists of about 200,000 clones, approximately 79% of them appearing once. Allocation to cohorts depended on clinical history reported by the participants. J is TRBJ1-2 and V is TRBV3-1 (or the pseudogene TRBV3-2); D is unclear. The specimen sequenced was PBMCs or T cells enriched from blood (not recorded which). This TCR derives from a woman aged 55-69 years with acute COVID-19. CDR3 nucleotides: TGTGCGACAAGCGAGGGATACTATGGCTACACCTTC. As protein: CATSEGYYGYTF.